Reported below is one T cell receptor beta chain. The data derive from a study of technical replicates of blood from several donors. Method: immunoSEQ multiplex PCR; TCRdb's copy keeps in-frame clones and lacks some. In the table there are around 50,000 clones, roughly 94% of which are singletons. The V gene's germline CDR1 is SGHVS and CDR2 FNYEAQ. The CDR3 sequence is 17 residues long. Trimming removed 5 bases at V and 0 bases at J, with 18 bases between. This chain uses TRBV7-6 with TRBJ2-3, with D unresolved. The TCR sequence derives from a human donor in good health. The sequencing input was T cells isolated from PBMCs. Here the CDR3 reads CASSRALNRSSTDTQYF. The CDR3 DNA sequence: TGTGCCAGCAGCCGAGCCCTAAACCGATCTAGCACAGATACGCAGTATTTT.